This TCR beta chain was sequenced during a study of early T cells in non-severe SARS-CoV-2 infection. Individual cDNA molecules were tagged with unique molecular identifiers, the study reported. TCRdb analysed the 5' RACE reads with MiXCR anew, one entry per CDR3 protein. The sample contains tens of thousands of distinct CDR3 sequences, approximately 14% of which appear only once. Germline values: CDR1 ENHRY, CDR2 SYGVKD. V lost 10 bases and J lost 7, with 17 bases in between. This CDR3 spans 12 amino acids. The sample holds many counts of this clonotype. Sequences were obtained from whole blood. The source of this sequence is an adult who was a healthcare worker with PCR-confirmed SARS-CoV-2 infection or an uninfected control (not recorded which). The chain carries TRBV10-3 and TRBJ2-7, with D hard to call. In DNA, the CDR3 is TGTGCCACCCGTACGGACGGATTAGAGCAGTACTTC. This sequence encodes CATRTDGLEQYF.